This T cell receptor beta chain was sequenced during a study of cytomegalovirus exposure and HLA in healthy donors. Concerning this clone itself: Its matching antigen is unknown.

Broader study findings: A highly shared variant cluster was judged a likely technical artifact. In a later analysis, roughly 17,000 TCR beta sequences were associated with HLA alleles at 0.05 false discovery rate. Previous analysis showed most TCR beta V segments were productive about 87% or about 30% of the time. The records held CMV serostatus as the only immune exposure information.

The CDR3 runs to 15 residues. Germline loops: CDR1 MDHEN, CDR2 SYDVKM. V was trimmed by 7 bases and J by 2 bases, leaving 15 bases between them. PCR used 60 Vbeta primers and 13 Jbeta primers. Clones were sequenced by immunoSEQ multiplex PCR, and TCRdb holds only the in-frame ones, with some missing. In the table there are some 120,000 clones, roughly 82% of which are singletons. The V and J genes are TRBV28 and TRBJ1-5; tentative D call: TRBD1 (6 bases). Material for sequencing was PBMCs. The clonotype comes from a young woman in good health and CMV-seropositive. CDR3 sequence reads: CASKDSTRGNQPQHF. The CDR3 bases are TGTGCCAGCAAGGACAGCACGCGGGGCAATCAGCCCCAGCATTTT.